The clone carrying this T cell receptor beta chain was recorded many times. Germline loops: CDR1 SQVTM, CDR2 ANQGSEA. V shed 4 bases, J shed 2 bases, and the junction held 7 bases outside the gene matches. The CDR3 consists of 14 residues. Transcripts of RNA were the source for amplifying TCR beta CDR3 regions. A first-round RT-PCR used HTBI primers, followed by a second-round multiplex PCR. TCRdb recomputed calls from the multiplex PCR reads with MiXCR, one row per CDR3 protein. Counted here are around 1,200,000 distinct CDR3 sequences, about 40% occurring once; the ten biggest clones make up over 8.5%. The data were obtained in a study of Graves' ophthalmopathy and Graves' hyperthyroidism. Hyperthyroidism patients were newly diagnosed, under 2 months' duration, aged 18 to 65.

This TCR was recovered from an adult man with Graves' hyperthyroidism. What was sequenced was peripheral blood or thyroid tissue (not recorded which). The V and J genes are TRBV29-1 and TRBJ1-2; 7 bases are shared with TRBD1. CDR3 protein: CSVGQGASNYGYTF. The CDR3 DNA reads TGCAGCGTTGGACAGGGCGCTTCAAACTATGGCTACACCTTC.